One sample yielded the 20 T cell receptor beta chains listed below, sequenced in a study of T-cell memory formation after mild COVID-19. One entry per CDR3 protein results from TCRdb running MiXCR on the 5' RACE reads. The sample holds some 350,000 distinct CDR3 sequences, more than 15% seen once. Material: PBMCs or a T cell subset sorted from them (not recorded which). All receptors derive from a man between 18 and 29 years old who had mild COVID-19 (a few samples of this study predate the infection). Cell type and time point are not known.

The chain links TRBV6-2 or TRBV6-3 to TRBJ2-3; D is unclear. Trimming removed 0 bases at V and 7 bases at J, with 11 bases between. The germline V gene has CDR1 MNHEY and CDR2 SVGEGT. The CDR3 totals 14 residues. The CDR3 DNA sequence: TGTGCCAGCAGTTACTCGCGCAACCAGAATACGCAGTATTTT. Protein sequence: CASSYSRNQNTQYF.

The V call is TRBV7-9, the J call TRBJ1-6, with a weak D call TRBD1 (5 bases). Germline V gene lookup returns CDR1 SEHNR and CDR2 FQNEAQ (reference sequence). The V end was cut by 3 bases, the J end by 12 bases, with 12 bases between. This CDR3 is built from 13 residues. CDR3 region: CASSFDQGRPLHF. In DNA, the CDR3 is TGTGCCAGCAGCTTTGACCAGGGTAGACCCCTCCACTTT.

The chain is built from TRBV7-6 and TRBJ1-1; D is ambiguous. Trimming removed 4 bases at V and 3 bases at J, with 9 bases between. The germline gives CDR1 SGHVS, CDR2 FNYEAQ. There are 13 residues in the CDR3. CDR3 amino acids: CASSSGSDTEAFF. CDR3 DNA sequence: TGTGCCAGCAGCTCCGGATCGGACACTGAAGCTTTCTTT.

This clonotype appeared a few times. The genes are TRBV6-2 or TRBV6-3 and TRBJ2-1; D perhaps matches TRBD1 (6 bases). Per the germline V gene, CDR1 is MNHEY and CDR2 is SVGEGT. The CDR3 totals 14 residues. Trimming left V 5 bases short and J 8 bases short, with 16 bases between. CDR3: CASSDIPAGDEQFF. The CDR3 DNA is TGTGCCAGCAGTGACATCCCGGCAGGGGATGAGCAGTTCTTC.

This clonotype appeared many times. The chain uses TRBV6-4 and TRBJ1-1; the match to TRBD1 covers 7 bases. Unmatched junction bases numbered 4, after V lost 6 bases and J lost 3 bases. Germline V gives CDR1 MRHNA, CDR2 SNTAGT. There are 13 residues in the CDR3. The CDR3 sequence is CASRARGDTEAFF. In DNA form, the CDR3 reads TGTGCCAGCAGGGCCAGGGGGGACACTGAAGCTTTCTTT.

The rearrangement joins TRBV20-1 to TRBJ2-4, with D perhaps matching TRBD1 (6 bases). Germline CDR1 is DFQATT and CDR2 is SNEGSKA (reference sequence). Deletions cut 6 bases from V and 3 bases from J, with 12 bases between. The CDR3 runs to 13 residues. CDR3 in DNA: TGCAGTGCGCTTGGGGGCGGCAAAAACATTCAGTACTTC. Translating it yields CSALGGGKNIQYF.

This clonotype was observed a handful of times. This chain connects TRBV7-3 to TRBJ2-2; TRBD2 might be the D (6 bases). Looked up from germline, CDR1 is SGHTA and CDR2 is FQGTGA. V was clipped by 5 bases and J by 6 bases, with 16 bases between them. CDR3 length: 15 amino acids. CDR3 region: CASSTTSTGPGELFF. For the CDR3, the DNA is TGTGCCAGCAGCACTACTAGCACAGGACCCGGGGAGCTGTTTTTT.

The chain combines TRBV7-6 with TRBJ2-3, with a weak D call TRBD1 (6 bases). The CDR3 has 13 residues. Germline V lookup: CDR1 SGHVS, CDR2 FNYEAQ. V dropped 4 bases and J dropped 4 bases, with 9 bases sitting between them. The CDR3 DNA is TGTGCCAGCAGCTCCGGGACATCAGATACGCAGTATTTT. It codes for CASSSGTSDTQYF.

V usage is TRBV10-3 and J usage is TRBJ1-6; D uncertain. Trimming took off 1 base at V and 7 bases at J, with 11 bases between the two ends. The CDR3 is 15 amino acids. Germline V lookup: CDR1 ENHRY, CDR2 SYGVKD. The CDR3 loop reads CAISEFEGRNSPLHF. The CDR3 bases are TGTGCCATCAGTGAGTTTGAGGGCCGGAATTCACCCCTCCACTTT.

The chain carries TRBV12-3 or TRBV12-4 and TRBJ1-2, with no clear D. The V end was cut by 6 bases, the J end by 8 bases, with 22 bases between. This CDR3 spans 15 amino acids. CDR3 nucleotide sequence: TGTGCCAGCAGCGGAGGGTCGGGGTTCTTCGGAGGCTACACCTTC. Its protein is CASSGGSGFFGGYTF.

The table lists this clonotype with a few counts. The rearrangement uses TRBV29-1 and TRBJ1-1; D is uncertain. Germline CDR1 SQVTM, CDR2 ANQGSEA. Trimming cost V 1 base and J 3 bases, with 15 bases left between them. The CDR3 runs to 15 residues. In DNA form, the CDR3 reads TGCAGCGTTGAAGGTGGTTTTGGCTCCGACACTGAAGCTTTCTTT. Amino acid sequence: CSVEGGFGSDTEAFF.

This clonotype has just a few counts. V gene TRBV15 combines with J gene TRBJ2-1; the match to TRBD2 covers 10 bases. Germline V gene lookup returns CDR1 LNHNV and CDR2 YYDKDF (reference sequence). J gave up 9 bases and V 0 bases, and 5 bases lay outside the gene matches. CDR3 length: 15 amino acids. The CDR3 DNA sequence: TGTGCCACCAGCAGAGATATTCTAGCGGGGGTTGAGCAGTTCTTC. Translating it yields CATSRDILAGVEQFF. The full variable domain, with the rest looked up from reference TRBV15 and TRBJ2-1, is DAMVIQNPRYQVTQFGKPVTLSCSQTLNHNVMYWYQQKSSQAPKLLFHYYDKDFNNEADTPDNFQSRRPNTSFCFLDIRSPGLGDTAMYLCATSRDILAGVEQFFGPGTRLTVL.

The CDR3 protein is CASRDGETQYF. As DNA, the CDR3 is TGTGCCAGCAGGGATGGAGAGACCCAGTACTTC. V is TRBV12-3 or TRBV12-4 and J is TRBJ2-5; no firm D call. This CDR3 has 11 amino acids. The germline V and J ends were trimmed by 6 bases and 4 bases, with 6 bases remaining between them.

This sequence joins TRBV6-7 and TRBJ2-5; TRBD1 or TRBD2 may be the D gene (5 bases each). TRBV6-7 is labeled an ORF, and its function is uncertain. The CDR3 loop spans 19 amino acids. The ends were cut back, 5 bases at V and 4 bases at J, with 29 bases in the middle. The CDR3 reads CASSGWDGINNPCRETQYF. As DNA, the CDR3 is TGTGCCAGCAGTGGCTGGGACGGGATTAATAACCCATGCAGAGAGACCCAGTACTTC.

As DNA, the CDR3 is TGCGCCAGCAGCCAAGCCGGGGTTACTGAGCAGTTCTTC. It translates to CASSQAGVTEQFF. The rearrangement uses TRBV4-1 and TRBJ2-1; weak D call: TRBD2 (5 bases). This CDR3 is built from 13 residues. V was cut by 1 base and J by 9 bases, with 10 bases left in between. Germline CDR1 reads MGHRA; CDR2 reads YSYEKL.

The table lists this clonotype with a few counts. J is TRBJ2-1 and V is TRBV12-3 or TRBV12-4; 13 bases agree with TRBD2. This CDR3 is 15 amino acids long. The V segment lost 6 bases and the J segment 9 bases; nucleotides outside the gene matches: 8. The DNA for the CDR3 is TGTGCCAGCAGCAGCGGGACTAGCGGGGCTAGTGAGCAGTTCTTC. It yields the protein CASSSGTSGASEQFF.

This chain links TRBV5-4 with TRBJ2-5; 8 bases line up with TRBD2. The germline CDR1 and CDR2 sequences are SGHNT and YYREEE (reference sequence). The J segment lost 9 bases and the V segment lost 6 bases, leaving 13 bases of the junction unmatched. There are 14 residues in the CDR3. CDR3 DNA: TGTGCCAGCACCCGGGGGGGGGCGAGAGGAGCCCAGTACTTC. It yields the protein CASTRGGARGAQYF.

The J gene is TRBJ1-1, the V gene TRBV12-3 or TRBV12-4; TRBD1 agrees at 11 bases. This CDR3 comprises 15 residues. Trimming took 4 bases from V and 8 from J; bases not matched to a gene: 9. Here the CDR3 DNA reads TGTGCCAGCAGTTGGACAGGGGGCGCAGCGAGAGAAGCTTTCTTT. This gives the protein CASSWTGGAAREAFF.

Many counts were recorded for this clonotype. This rearrangement joins TRBV29-1 to TRBJ2-7; TRBD1 might be the D (6 bases). Germline CDR1 reads SQVTM; CDR2 reads ANQGSEA. The V end lost 6 bases, the J end lost 3 bases, and 15 bases lay between the germline ends. The CDR3 length is 13 residues. CDR3 region: CSVTTGISYEQYF. The CDR3 coding sequence is TGCAGCGTCACAACAGGGATCAGCTACGAGCAGTACTTC.

The chain is built from TRBV18 and TRBJ1-1, with D possibly being TRBD1 (5 bases). CDR1 and CDR2 from the germline V gene are KGHSH and LQKENI. V lost 1 base, J lost 1 base, and 10 bases lay in between. The CDR3 spans 15 residues. CDR3 nucleotides: TGTGCCAGCTCACCACGGGGGGTATCGAACACTGAAGCTTTCTTT. It encodes CASSPRGVSNTEAFF.